The 9 T cell receptor beta chains given below trace back to one sample, sequenced in a study of beta chain features in type 1 diabetes. As every portion of the isolated RNA was reverse transcribed, the sequencing read expressed TCRB transcripts. Using immunoSEQ multiplex PCR, the repertoire was profiled, and TCRdb retains in-frame clones only, with some absent. The sample lists about 150,000 clones, about 8.1% occurring once. Sequencing used central memory CD4+ T cells from blood. These receptors were taken from a man aged 18 to 30 in good health.

This clone was seen only a few times. The chain uses TRBV29-1 and TRBJ2-7; tentatively, D is TRBD1 (6 bases). Deletions cut 7 bases from V and 7 bases from J, with 17 bases between. CDR3 length: 12 residues. Germline values: CDR1 SQVTM, CDR2 ANQGSEA. Here the CDR3 DNA reads TGCAGCGGGGGGCAGGGGTCGTCTGAGCAGTACTTC. Protein: CSGGQGSSEQYF.

This clone showed up just a few times. The CDR3 reads CASSLNTAQEKLFF. CDR3 coding DNA: TGTGCCAGCAGCTTAAACACAGCCCAGGAAAAACTGTTTTTT. The J gene is TRBJ1-4, the V gene TRBV11-2, with D hard to call. V shed 2 bases and J shed 8 bases, with 12 bases lying between them. CDR1 and CDR2 from the germline V gene are SGHAT and FQNNGV. The CDR3 is made up of 14 amino acids.

This clone was observed a handful of times. The CDR3 region has the DNA TGTGCCAGCAGCTTAGTCCGCGGCGTCACAGGGTCAGGGGCCAACGTCCTGACTTTC. Its protein product is CASSLVRGVTGSGANVLTF. The chain carries TRBV7-9 and TRBJ2-6; tentative D call: TRBD1 (6 bases). The ends were cut back, 1 base at V and 4 bases at J, with 20 bases in the middle. CDR1 is SEHNR, CDR2 FQNEAQ, per germline (reference sequence). The CDR3 totals 19 residues.

This clone was found a few times. The genes are TRBV27 and TRBJ2-7; TRBD1 matches at 10 bases. CDR3 length equals 15 residues. V shed 6 bases, J shed 0 bases, and the junction held 5 bases outside the gene matches. CDR1 is MNHEY, CDR2 SMNVEV, per germline (reference sequence). CDR3 sequence: CASRRGTGASYEQYF. In nucleotides, the CDR3 is TGTGCCAGCAGACGGGGGACAGGGGCCTCCTACGAGCAGTACTTC.

This clone appeared many times. V and J are TRBV23-1 and TRBJ2-7; 7 bases agree with TRBD1. TRBV23-1 is an ORF for which the function is uncertain. This CDR3 region has 16 residues. Trimming took 2 bases from V and 3 from J; bases not matched to a gene: 10. CDR3 DNA sequence: TGCGCCAGCAGTCAACTAACAGGGGCACCACTCTACGAGCAGTACTTC. It is translated as CASSQLTGAPLYEQYF.

The chain employs TRBV7-3 and TRBJ1-2; D not resolved. The germline V and J ends were trimmed by 4 bases and 0 bases, with 9 bases remaining between them. Germline V gives CDR1 SGHTA, CDR2 FQGTGA. The CDR3 is made up of 14 amino acids. Here the CDR3 DNA reads TGTGCCAGCAGCTCCGGGTCCCCTAACTATGGCTACACCTTC. It encodes CASSSGSPNYGYTF. Using reference TRBV7-3 and TRBJ1-2 for the parts outside the CDR3, the full variable domain is GAGVSQTPSNKVTEKGKYVELRCDPISGHTALYWYRQSLGQGPEFLIYFQGTGAADDSGLPNDRFFAVRPEGSVSTLKIQRTERGDSAVYLCASSSGSPNYGYTFGSGTRLTVV.

This rearrangement joins TRBV5-1 to TRBJ2-5, with a tentative D call TRBD2 (5 bases). The CDR3 runs to 15 residues. V lost 1 base and J lost 2, with 12 bases in between. Germline V lookup: CDR1 SGHRS, CDR2 YFSETQ. The CDR3 DNA reads as TGCGCCAGCAGCTTGATCCCCGGGGATCAAGAGACCCAGTACTTC. It encodes CASSLIPGDQETQYF. The complete variable domain, with remaining parts taken from reference TRBV5-1 and TRBJ2-5, reads KAGVTQTPRYLIKTRGQQVTLSCSPISGHRSVSWYQQTPGQGLQFLFEYFSETQRNKGNFPGRFSGRQFSNSRSEMNVSTLELGDSALYLCASSLIPGDQETQYFGPGTRLLVL.

The V gene is TRBV25-1, the J gene TRBJ2-1; maybe TRBD2 (5 bases). In germline, CDR1 is MGHDK, CDR2 SYGVNS. The V and J ends lost 3 bases and 10 bases respectively, with 16 bases between them. The CDR3 sequence is 14 residues long. CDR3 sequence: CASSDTGVQNEQFF. The CDR3 nucleotides are TGTGCCAGCAGTGACACCGGGGTACAGAACGAGCAGTTCTTC.

The chain couples TRBV5-4 to TRBJ2-2, with 7 bases lining up with TRBD2. Per germline, CDR1 SGHNT and CDR2 YYREEE (reference sequence). This CDR3 has 12 amino acids. J gave up 9 bases and V 4 bases, and 3 bases lay outside the gene matches. CDR3 coding DNA: TGTGCCAGCAGCCGGGGGGACCGGGAGCTGTTTTTT. Its translation is CASSRGDRELFF.